This TCR beta chain was sequenced for a study of cytomegalovirus exposure and HLA in healthy donors. A remark on this clone: Its antigen is still unknown.

The CDR3 is made up of 13 amino acids. V dropped 4 bases and J dropped 5 bases, with 11 bases sitting between them. Germline-derived CDR1 and CDR2 are LGHNA and YNFKEQ. Study-wide findings and caveats: As a later analysis revealed, most CMV-associated TCR beta chains appeared HLA-restricted.

The primer mix had 60 Vbeta and 13 Jbeta primers. Assay used: immunoSEQ multiplex PCR; TCRdb lists only in-frame clones, some missing. The repertoire holds about 130,000 clones, with 70% to 85% as singletons. This receptor was taken from a boy aged 2 to 10 in good health and CMV-seronegative. The V call is TRBV4-2, the J call TRBJ1-1, with D perhaps TRBD1 (5 bases). Sequencing was done on a sample of PBMCs. CDR3 sequence (DNA): TGTGCCAGCAGCCCTAGGGCAGGGACTGAAGCTTTCTTT. This sequence encodes CASSPRAGTEAFF.